Each of the 3 T cell receptor beta chains below was sequenced from the same sample in a study of beta chain features in type 1 diabetes. Expressed TCRB transcripts were sequenced because the entire RNA isolate underwent reverse transcription. Measured with immunoSEQ multiplex PCR; TCRdb has only the in-frame clones, and not every one. The data contain about 360,000 clones, roughly an eighth of them seen just once; the ten biggest clones take up 0.017%. The sequencing sample was made of naive CD4+ T cells from blood. These receptors originate from a young man in good health.

The V call is TRBV6-6, the J call TRBJ2-3; 7 nucleotides match TRBD1. There are 14 residues in the CDR3. Germline V gives CDR1 MNHNY, CDR2 SVGAGI (reference sequence). Trimming cost V 6 bases and J 2 bases; bases outside gene matches: 5. The CDR3 bases are TGTGCCAGCAGCCGGGACAGATACACAGATACGCAGTATTTT. Translated, it gives CASSRDRYTDTQYF.

This clone has a handful of counts. The chain links TRBV28 to TRBJ2-3; 7 nucleotides match TRBD2. The CDR3 covers 16 residues. CDR1 is MDHEN and CDR2 is SYDVKM in the germline V gene. J lost 2 bases, V lost 3 bases, and 8 bases had no gene match. This chain's CDR3 is CASSFSSGAYTDTQYF. The CDR3 DNA reads TGTGCCAGCAGTTTCTCGAGCGGGGCGTACACAGATACGCAGTATTTT.

The chain carries TRBV6-6 and TRBJ1-1; 10 bases line up with TRBD1. The CDR3 runs to 14 residues. Germline CDR1 is MNHNY and CDR2 is SVGAGI (reference sequence). V trimming: 6 bases; J trimming: 2 bases; junction bases outside the gene matches: 3. CDR3 sequence: CASRGQGINTEAFF. The CDR3 DNA reads as TGTGCCAGCAGGGGACAGGGGATCAACACTGAAGCTTTCTTT.